This T cell receptor (beta chain) was documented in a study of response to subunit inactivated influenza vaccine. Trimming shortened V by 0 bases and J by 4 bases, and 13 bases separated the two germline ends. The CDR3 contains 15 residues. CDR1 and CDR2 (germline): DFQATT, SNEGSKA (reference sequence). TCRdb itself ran the RT-PCR reads through MiXCR, one entry per CDR3 protein. The sample lists approximately 500,000 distinct CDR3 sequences; roughly a quarter were seen once. This sample also belongs to another study, concerning T cells expressing NK-cell markers. That work contributes: Beta-chain TCR cDNA was generated via 5'RACE template switching with UMIs. Dominant NKG2C+ clonotypes were found to form roughly 1.0-7.0% of CD8+ T cells in six donors. Certain NKG2C+ T cell clones were expanded, and their HCMV specificity remained unclear.

The chain links TRBV20-1 to TRBJ1-3, with D uncertain. Sequenced material: CD4+ T cells sorted from PBMCs, taken about 13 days after vaccination. The origin of this receptor is a man aged 50 to 60 who received an inactivated influenza vaccine. CDR3 DNA: TGCAGTGCTAGAGATATTACAGATAGCGGAAACACCATATATTTT. Amino acid sequence: CSARDITDSGNTIYF.